This paragraph covers one T cell receptor (beta chain) sequence. Its cognate antigen is unknown. The data originate from a study of CD8 T cells in ankylosing spondylitis. General study results and limits: In ankylosing spondylitis blood, a motif of about eight highly homologous TCR beta variants appeared characteristic. Reportedly, matched ankylosing spondylitis synovial fluid was significantly enriched for disease-linked clones. Peripheral blood held disease-linked clones only at relatively low frequency, and these were CD8+.

MiXCR, applied by TCRdb to the 5' RACE reads, yields one record per CDR3 protein. The repertoire consists of around 770,000 distinct CDR3 sequences, with 10% to 15% occurring once and the leading ten covering approximately 0.51%. V lost 1 base and J lost 2, with 7 bases in between. CDR1 is SGHRS, CDR2 YFSETQ, per germline. The CDR3 has 14 residues. The TCR was taken from a male donor with ankylosing spondylitis. The rearrangement joins TRBV5-1 to TRBJ2-1; no reliable D call. Sequencing was done on a sample of blood, either unsorted or a sorted T cell fraction (not recorded which). DNA for the CDR3: TGCGCCAGCAGCTTGCCAGGAGCCTACAATGAGCAGTTCTTC. Encoded protein: CASSLPGAYNEQFF.